This TCR beta chain was found in a study of T cell responses to AZD1222 COVID-19 vaccine (dated by TCRdb to about 2021). Background for the entire study: Because spike-specific TCR depth and breadth did not differ between the two schedules, AZD1222 recipients who got a second dose at roughly 4 weeks were pooled with those who got a second dose at roughly 12 weeks. TCR sequencing was performed for 230 to 250 trial participants, of whom 200 to 210 were given two doses of AZD1222 and 26 were given two doses of MenACWY control vaccine. Trial participants were enrolled into age subgroups of 18-55, 56-69 and 70-plus years, which contained about 150, 27 and 61 TCR-sequenced participants, respectively. On the study overall, not on this receptor specifically: No day 14 peak-response samples were available, so repertoires were characterized only after the peak T cell response. Reportedly, close to half of the unique spike-specific TCRs recognized epitopes lying outside the regions that are mutated in the B.1.351 and B.1.1.7 variants. The whole spike protein was spanned by vaccine-associated CD4 TCRs, and dominant responses were seen in regions 160-218 and 743-854. In the small 56-69-year group, the increase in depth fell short of significance, most likely because of low power. Participants were mostly white British and included more females than males, and it was suggested by the authors that clonal diversity may have been underestimated. Only a handful of AZD1222 recipients were SARS-CoV-2 seropositive at baseline, limiting conclusions about previously exposed vaccinees. After two AZD1222 doses, both the breadth and the depth of spike-specific TCRs were significantly higher than at day 0 and than in MenACWY recipients.

The CDR3 regions of human TCRbeta chains were analyzed by immunosequencing. The published analysis was carried out like this. Repertoire TCRs were matched against a reference library of SARS-CoV-2-specific TCRs generated with the MIRA antigen-specificity platform. Breadth was defined as the fraction of unique TCRs that were SARS-CoV-2-associated, and depth was defined as the fraction of total T cells that were SARS-CoV-2-associated. Using the MIRA data, every spike-specific TCR was mapped to the spike region that the TCR reacted to and assigned to either a CD4 or a CD8 class. Log10-transformed breadth and depth values were compared by one-way ANOVA with Sidak's multiple comparisons tests. The source is immuneACCESS, and TCRdb retained only in-frame sequences with V and J called. Part of the clones is not carried over; for the studies checked, unresolved V genes explain less than half of this, and the remainder is unexplained. V and J calls and clone size are copied from that table; D and trimming were computed from the DNA. For this sample there are approximately 110,000 clones; roughly 90% appear just once. The top ten clonotypes cover 4% to 5% of the sample.

The sample holds a few counts of this clone. Its binding antigen is unknown. Base qualities are not recorded, but no much larger clone differs from it by a single base. The sample's time point label, in plain terms: baseline before first vaccination. The vaccinee samples were drawn from two UK trials, COV001 and COV002, one of which was a single-blind randomized controlled phase 2/3 trial testing AZD1222 (ChAdOx1 nCoV-19) in healthy adults. For TCRbeta chain sequencing, PBMC samples from trial participants were taken at day 0 and at day 28 after the second dose. The CDR3 has 13 amino acids, counting the end cysteine and phenylalanine. Only the CDR3 DNA is retained, 39 bases long and in frame from the first base. Taken from the germline V gene, the CDR1 and CDR2 loops are MDHEN and SYDVKM. The V and J ends are trimmed by 2 bases and 7 bases, leaving 11 bases between them.

The material sequenced was peripheral blood, taken on day 0 of AZD1222 vaccination. The sequence is built from TRBV28 and TRBJ1-1; 6 matching bases give a weak D call of TRBD1. The clonotype comes from an adult in good health. Here is the DNA: TGTGCCAGCAGTTTAAGGACAGCACATGAAGCTTTCTTT. Protein translation: CASSLRTAHEAFF.